A single sample is the source of the 23 T cell receptor beta chains below, sequenced in a study of shared clonotypes between healthy human individuals. TCRdb's table, derived via immunoSEQ multiplex PCR, lists solely in-frame clones and lacks some. The data show more than 450,000 clones, more than 65% seen once. Sequencing was performed on PBMCs. These receptors were taken from a woman in her 40s in good health. Some clones in this sample may be carry-over from other donors' samples.

This chain uses TRBV18 with TRBJ1-2; no clear D gene. Trimming left V 2 bases short and J 5 bases short, with 24 bases between. The CDR3 length is 18 residues. Germline CDR1 reads KGHSH; CDR2 reads LQKENI. CDR3 nucleotide sequence: TGTGCCAGCTCACCAAGCCCCCCTATTGGAGCAGATGGATATGGCTACACCTTC. It encodes CASSPSPPIGADGYGYTF.

The chain has TRBV11-2 and TRBJ2-7; D possibly matches TRBD1 or TRBD2 (5 bases each). The V gene's germline CDR1 is SGHAT and CDR2 FQNNGV. CDR3 length: 16 amino acids. The V gene lost 5 bases and the J gene lost 5 bases, with 22 bases spanning the gap. The CDR3 sequence is CASSLRTTGREHEQYF. The CDR3 nucleotides read TGTGCCAGCAGCCTCAGGACGACGGGCAGGGAGCACGAGCAGTACTTC. Together with reference TRBV11-2 and TRBJ2-7, the CDR3 gives the full variable domain: EAGVAQSPRYKIIEKRQSVAFWCNPISGHATLYWYQQILGQGPKLLIQFQNNGVVDDSQLPKDRFSAERLKGVDSTLKIQPAKLEDSAVYLCASSLRTTGREHEQYFGPGTRLTVT.

The chain carries TRBV11-2 and TRBJ2-2; the match to TRBD2 covers 10 bases. CDR1 is SGHAT and CDR2 is FQNNGV in the germline V gene. J lost 6 bases, V lost 4 bases, and 11 bases had no gene match. There are 17 residues in the CDR3. CDR3 region: CASSSSPLAGEPGELFF. CDR3 nucleotide sequence: TGTGCCAGCAGCTCTAGTCCCCTAGCGGGAGAGCCCGGGGAGCTGTTTTTT.

The chain couples TRBV7-4 to TRBJ1-2, with 10 bases matching TRBD1. V lost 9 bases and J lost 10; bases outside the gene matches: 2. Germline V CDR1 and CDR2: SGHVT, SQSDAQ. This CDR3 spans 10 amino acids. This CDR3 is CARRQGAYTF. The DNA of the CDR3 is TGTGCCAGGAGACAGGGGGCCTACACCTTC.

CDR3 loop: CASSQEREVEYEQYF. The CDR3 DNA reads as TGCGCCAGCAGCCAAGAGCGGGAGGTAGAGTACGAGCAGTACTTC. This chain links TRBV4-1 with TRBJ2-7, with TRBD2 identical over 8 bases. Trimming cost V 0 bases and J 4 bases; bases outside gene matches: 5. The CDR3 contains 15 residues. Germline CDR1 reads MGHRA; CDR2 reads YSYEKL.

This chain uses TRBV7-2 with TRBJ2-5, with D possibly matching TRBD2 (5 bases). This CDR3 is 14 amino acids long. Trimming removed 7 bases at V and 5 bases at J, with 17 bases between. CDR1 SGHTA and CDR2 FQGNSA come from the germline V gene. CDR3: CASTVRLAGETQYF. The CDR3 nucleotides read TGTGCCAGCACCGTACGGCTAGCCGGGGAGACCCAGTACTTC.

The chain is built from TRBV9 and TRBJ2-1; tentative D call: TRBD1 (5 bases). V dropped 0 bases and J dropped 4 bases, with 8 bases sitting between them. The V gene's germline CDR1 is SGDLS and CDR2 YYNGEE. The CDR3 is 14 amino acids. The CDR3 reads CASSVGGLYNEQFF. In nucleotides, the CDR3 is TGTGCCAGCAGCGTAGGGGGCCTTTACAATGAGCAGTTCTTC.

The chain couples TRBV7-2 to TRBJ2-5; possible D gene TRBD2, 6 bases. Trimming removed 4 bases at V and 10 bases at J, with 16 bases between. Germline CDR1 and CDR2: SGHTA and FQGNSA. The length of the CDR3 is 13 residues. CDR3 nucleotide sequence: TGTGCCAGCAGCTCCGGGACTGACTGGGGCCAGTACTTC. This codes for CASSSGTDWGQYF.

In this sample, this clone turned up a few times. The V gene is TRBV6-5, the J gene TRBJ1-2, with D perhaps matching TRBD1 (6 bases). V shed 8 bases and J shed 5 bases, with 18 bases lying between them. The CDR3 has 14 amino acids. The germline CDR1 and CDR2 sequences are MNHEY and SVGAGI. The CDR3 is CASAPGGSQYGYTF. The CDR3 DNA sequence: TGTGCCAGCGCCCCCGGGGGCAGTCAATATGGCTACACCTTC.

The sample holds a few counts of this clone. V gene TRBV7-2 combines with J gene TRBJ1-2; weak D call: TRBD1 (5 bases). With 4 bases removed from V and 2 bases from J, the gap between germline ends came to 8 bases. CDR3 size: 13 residues. Germline lookup yields CDR1 SGHTA and CDR2 FQGNSA. Here the CDR3 reads CASSSGSNYGYTF. In DNA, the CDR3 is TGTGCCAGCAGCTCAGGGTCGAACTATGGCTACACCTTC. The whole variable domain, remainder taken from reference TRBV7-2 and TRBJ1-2, is GAGVSQSPSNKVTEKGKDVELRCDPISGHTALYWYRQSLGQGLEFLIYFQGNSAPDKSGLPSDRFSAERTGGSVSTLTIQRTQQEDSAVYLCASSSGSNYGYTFGSGTRLTVV.

The chain joins TRBV7-3 to TRBJ1-1; D not certain. The germline V and J ends were trimmed by 2 bases and 1 base, with 5 bases remaining between them. The germline V gene has CDR1 SGHTA and CDR2 FQGTGA. The CDR3 is made up of 13 amino acids. The CDR3 spells CASSLDPNTEAFF. CDR3 in DNA: TGTGCCAGCAGCTTAGATCCGAACACTGAAGCTTTCTTT.

This clone was counted between two and nine times. This chain joins TRBV18 and TRBJ1-1, with 11 bases aligning to TRBD1. Germline CDR1 is KGHSH and CDR2 is LQKENI. J lost 1 base, V lost 8 bases, and 3 bases had no gene match. The CDR3 is made up of 14 amino acids. The DNA of the CDR3 is TGTGCCAGCACTGGACAGGGGGCGAACACTGAAGCTTTCTTT. It encodes CASTGQGANTEAFF.

The chain uses TRBV7-6 and TRBJ2-7, with 13 bases aligning to TRBD2. Unmatched junction bases numbered 4, after V lost 5 bases and J lost 3 bases. The CDR3 is 15 residues long. CDR1 and CDR2 from the germline V gene are SGHVS and FNYEAQ. CDR3 nucleotide sequence: TGTGCCAGCAGCGCCAGGACTAGCGGGAGCTACGAGCAGTACTTC. Translated: CASSARTSGSYEQYF.

This chain uses TRBV28 with TRBJ2-7, with 10 bases that match TRBD2. The V gene's germline CDR1 is MDHEN and CDR2 SYDVKM. The V gene end was trimmed by 10 bases and the J gene end by 3 bases; junction bases not matched to a gene: 12. This CDR3 comprises 15 residues. The CDR3 is CATRPGLAGDYEQYF. CDR3 bases: TGTGCCACCAGGCCGGGGCTAGCGGGAGACTACGAGCAGTACTTC.

V gene TRBV7-9 combines with J gene TRBJ2-3; D not certain. This CDR3 region has 12 residues. V lost 5 bases and J 5 bases, leaving 8 bases between the germline ends. Germline CDR1 SEHNR, CDR2 FQNEAQ (reference sequence). The chain's CDR3 is CASSRDRDTQYF. CDR3 DNA: TGTGCCAGCAGCAGGGATCGAGATACGCAGTATTTT.

This sequence joins TRBV7-3 and TRBJ1-2, with 7 bases that match TRBD1. The CDR3 spans 14 residues. The V segment lost 7 bases and the J segment 6 bases; nucleotides outside the gene matches: 11. Germline V gene data show CDR1 as SGHTA and CDR2 as FQGTGA. This CDR3 reads CASILNQGVNGYTF. The CDR3, as DNA: TGTGCCAGCATACTTAACCAGGGGGTTAATGGCTACACCTTC. The variable domain in full, with the rest retrieved from reference TRBV7-3 and TRBJ1-2, is GAGVSQTPSNKVTEKGKYVELRCDPISGHTALYWYRQSLGQGPEFLIYFQGTGAADDSGLPNDRFFAVRPEGSVSTLKIQRTERGDSAVYLCASILNQGVNGYTFGSGTRLTVV.

The rearrangement uses TRBV5-1 and TRBJ1-4; 9 bases map to TRBD1. CDR1 is SGHRS and CDR2 is YFSETQ in the germline V gene. The CDR3 contains 17 residues. V was pared by 2 bases and J by 2 bases, with 7 bases of the junction left unmatched. The CDR3 DNA follows: TGCGCCAGCAGCTTCCTTGGGGGACAGGGCACTAATGAAAAACTGTTTTTT. Residues: CASSFLGGQGTNEKLFF.

This rearrangement joins TRBV7-3 to TRBJ2-3; D is perhaps TRBD2 (5 bases). The CDR3 is 16 residues long. V lost 3 bases and J lost 0, with 13 bases in between. From germline, CDR1 is SGHTA and CDR2 FQGTGA. The CDR3 coding sequence is TGTGCCAGCAGCTTTAACTCTGGCGGGAGCACAGATACGCAGTATTTT. Its translation is CASSFNSGGSTDTQYF.

This chain links TRBV28 with TRBJ1-4; a possible D gene is TRBD1 (6 bases). V dropped 10 bases and J dropped 2 bases, with 14 bases sitting between them. This CDR3 comprises 14 residues. CDR1 is MDHEN and CDR2 is SYDVKM in the germline V gene. CDR3 sequence: CATSGGATNEKLFF. CDR3 nucleotide sequence: TGTGCCACGTCCGGGGGGGCGACTAATGAAAAACTGTTTTTT.

This clone was found once. This chain joins TRBV10-2 and TRBJ2-3, with D perhaps assigned TRBD1 or TRBD2 (5 bases each). The CDR3 totals 16 residues. Trimming took off 5 bases at V and 7 bases at J, with 22 bases between the two ends. CDR1 and CDR2 from the germline V gene are WSHSY and SAAADI. The CDR3, as DNA: TGCGCCAGCAGTCCGGGACGCCTTAGCCAAACTAATACGCAGTATTTT. This codes for CASSPGRLSQTNTQYF.

This clone was seen a few times. For the CDR3, the DNA is TGTGCCAGCAGTTTTTACAGGGGGGGCGGGGCCAACGTCCTGACTTTC. Translation: CASSFYRGGGANVLTF. This rearrangement joins TRBV28 to TRBJ2-6, with D perhaps matching TRBD1 (8 bases). CDR3 length: 16 residues. V lost 3 bases and J lost 4, with 13 bases in between. CDR1 and CDR2 from the germline V gene are MDHEN and SYDVKM.

The chain is built from TRBV9 and TRBJ2-5, with 15 bases aligning to TRBD2. This CDR3 has 16 residues. Per the germline V gene, CDR1 is SGDLS and CDR2 is YYNGEE. V trimming: 2 bases; J trimming: 5 bases; junction bases outside the gene matches: 4. The CDR3 spells CASSVLGLAGGETQYF. For the CDR3, the DNA is TGTGCCAGCAGCGTTCTCGGACTAGCGGGAGGGGAGACCCAGTACTTC. Full variable domain (outside the CDR3, taken from reference TRBV9 and TRBJ2-5): DSGVTQTPKHLITATGQRVTLRCSPRSGDLSVYWYQQSLDQGLQFLIQYYNGEERAKGNILERFSAQQFPDLHSELNLSSLELGDSALYFCASSVLGLAGGETQYFGPGTRLLVL.

The chain joins TRBV7-8 to TRBJ1-1; 7 bases match TRBD1. J gave up 13 bases and V 4 bases, and 12 bases lay outside the gene matches. CDR3 length equals 13 residues. The germline V gene encodes CDR1 SGHVS and CDR2 FQNEAQ. The CDR3 DNA reads as TGTGCCAGCAGCTCTACCGAGGGACAGAAAGTTTTCTTT. Translated, it gives CASSSTEGQKVFF.